The clone carrying this T cell receptor (beta chain) was counted ten times or more. Its antigen is undetermined. The time point is: patch test 1, 2 weeks after DPC sensitization. Treatment: therapeutic diphenylcyclopropenone sensitization with weekly scalp DPC. This entry comes from a study of human T cells and chemical hapten exposure. General observations from the study: The number of TCRs over 1 in 1000 frequency stayed unchanged after DPC.

TCRdb reprocessed the RACE reads with MiXCR, giving one entry per CDR3 protein. The sample carries about 83,000 distinct CDR3 sequences, roughly 7.2% recorded once. Trimming left V 3 bases short and J 1 base short, with 15 bases between. The CDR3 covers 16 residues. Germline CDR1 is SGHAT and CDR2 is FQNNGV. The chain combines TRBV11-2 with TRBJ1-1; no clear D gene. The material was whole blood, obtained in connection with sensitization to the hapten diphenylcyclopropenone (DPC). The clonotype originates from a young woman with alopecia areata. Some clones in this sample may be carry-over from other donors' samples. CDR3 residues: CASSFDPPFPNTEAFF. The CDR3 nucleotides read TGTGCCAGCAGCTTCGACCCTCCTTTTCCGAACACTGAAGCTTTCTTT.